Listed here are 17 T cell receptor beta chains from one sample, sequenced in a study of long-term antiretroviral therapy in people with HIV. A v3.0 immunoSEQ assay was performed at survey level. Sequenced by immunoSEQ multiplex PCR; TCRdb stores in-frame clones only, minus some. Of tens of thousands of clones listed, about 85% were seen once; the top ten hold approximately 4.8%. The sequences come from unsorted PBMCs, collected approximately 2.9 years before starting antiretroviral therapy. These receptors were taken from a woman between 25 and 40 years old with HIV.

The chain links TRBV29-1 to TRBJ2-7; TRBD1 matches 7 bases. CDR3 length equals 12 residues. Looked up from germline, CDR1 is SQVTM and CDR2 is ANQGSEA. V trimming: 5 bases; J trimming: 4 bases; junction bases outside the gene matches: 5. The CDR3 nucleotides are TGCAGCGTTTCACAGGGGTCGTACGAGCAGTACTTC. Translation gives CSVSQGSYEQYF.

In DNA form, the CDR3 reads TGCAGCGTTGAACGGACAGGGAGGGCGGGCTACACCTTC. Its translation: CSVERTGRAGYTF. V gene TRBV29-1 combines with J gene TRBJ1-2; 8 bases are shared with TRBD1. CDR1 and CDR2 from the germline V gene are SQVTM and ANQGSEA. V was pared by 2 bases and J by 8 bases, with 7 bases of the junction left unmatched. The CDR3 is made up of 13 amino acids.

The gene calls are TRBV27 and TRBJ2-2; D is unresolved. This CDR3 has 13 amino acids. Trimming cost V 5 bases and J 6 bases, with 10 bases left between them. Germline CDR1 and CDR2: MNHEY and SMNVEV (reference sequence). CDR3 nucleotide sequence: TGTGCCAGCAGTCAGCGCCTTGCCGGGGAGCTGTTTTTT. Protein product: CASSQRLAGELFF.

This chain joins TRBV6-4 and TRBJ2-3; no definite D call. V shed 8 bases and J shed 0 bases, with 30 bases lying between them. There are 20 residues in the CDR3. Germline V gene data show CDR1 as MRHNA and CDR2 as SNTAGT. CDR3 coding DNA: TGTGCCAGCGTGTTTCTGTTCATTTTCCCCTGGCACCTTAGCACAGATACGCAGTATTTT. Translation: CASVFLFIFPWHLSTDTQYF.

This chain uses TRBV29-1 with TRBJ1-2; TRBD1 aligns across 7 bases. The germline V gene has CDR1 SQVTM and CDR2 ANQGSEA. There are 13 residues in the CDR3. With V trimmed by 5 bases and J by 3 bases, 6 bases remained unmatched. CDR3 loop: CSVNPGGDYGYTF. The CDR3 DNA follows: TGCAGCGTTAACCCAGGGGGGGACTATGGCTACACCTTC.

This chain links TRBV14 with TRBJ2-5; perhaps TRBD1 as D (5 bases). CDR1 is SGHDN, CDR2 FVKESK, per germline. The length of the CDR3 is 20 residues. With 0 bases removed from V and 6 bases from J, the gap between germline ends came to 29 bases. CDR3 protein: CASSQERVGLLMTALQTQYF. The CDR3 DNA sequence: TGTGCCAGCAGCCAAGAGCGCGTCGGTCTCCTCATGACAGCTTTACAGACCCAGTACTTC.

V usage is TRBV2 and J usage is TRBJ1-5; D not resolved. The V gene lost 8 bases and the J gene lost 2 bases, with 13 bases spanning the gap. CDR1 and CDR2 (germline): SNHLY, FYNNEI. CDR3 length equals 14 residues. The CDR3 nucleotides are TGTGCCAGCGATGACCCCGGGGGCAATCAGCCCCAGCATTTT. This sequence encodes CASDDPGGNQPQHF.

The J gene is TRBJ2-5, the V gene TRBV14, with 7 bases identical to TRBD2. J lost 5 bases, V lost 4 bases, and 4 bases had no gene match. CDR1 SGHDN and CDR2 FVKESK come from the germline V gene. This CDR3 region has 13 residues. The CDR3 region is CASSRGGSETQYF. The CDR3, as DNA: TGTGCCAGCAGCCGGGGGGGGTCGGAGACCCAGTACTTC.

The rearrangement uses TRBV7-8 and TRBJ2-2; a possible D gene is TRBD1 (5 bases). Trimming left V 3 bases short and J 8 bases short, with 10 bases between. CDR3 size: 13 residues. Germline loops: CDR1 SGHVS, CDR2 FQNEAQ. CDR3 sequence reads: CASSFDRNGELFF. CDR3 DNA sequence: TGTGCCAGCAGCTTTGACAGAAATGGGGAGCTGTTTTTT.

The chain uses TRBV2 and TRBJ1-5, with TRBD1 identical over 9 bases. V was clipped by 8 bases and J by 1 base; unmatched bases: 6. Germline assignment: CDR1 SNHLY and CDR2 FYNNEI. The CDR3 sequence is 15 residues long. This chain's CDR3 is CASGGQGPSNQPQHF. As DNA, the CDR3 is TGTGCCAGCGGGGGACAGGGCCCAAGCAATCAGCCCCAGCATTTT.

The chain is built from TRBV19 and TRBJ2-2, with unresolved D. Germline loops: CDR1 LNHDA, CDR2 SQIVND (reference sequence). The CDR3 contains 17 residues. Trimming cost V 2 bases and J 3 bases, with 16 bases left between them. CDR3: CASSINVVSAHTGELFF. The CDR3 DNA reads TGTGCCAGTAGTATAAATGTAGTGAGTGCGCACACCGGGGAGCTGTTTTTT.

The rearrangement joins TRBV5-6 to TRBJ2-5, with TRBD1 identical over 7 bases. CDR1 and CDR2 (germline): SGHDT, YYEEEE. Losses at the gene ends were 1 base for V and 4 bases for J; bases not matched to a gene: 10. There are 16 residues in the CDR3. CDR3 sequence: CASSLRQGVYGETQYF. In DNA form, the CDR3 reads TGTGCCAGCAGCTTGAGACAGGGCGTATACGGAGAGACCCAGTACTTC.

The J gene is TRBJ1-1, the V gene TRBV7-6; D is unclear. The CDR3 has 13 amino acids. With 3 bases removed from V and 0 bases from J, the gap between germline ends came to 5 bases. CDR1 is SGHVS and CDR2 is FNYEAQ in the germline V gene. The CDR3 bases are TGTGCCAGCAGCTTCAGCCTGAACACTGAAGCTTTCTTT. Translated: CASSFSLNTEAFF.

This chain uses TRBV25-1 with TRBJ2-1; D is unresolved. The CDR3 is made up of 17 amino acids. Trimming left V 5 bases short and J 0 bases short, with 17 bases between. The V gene's germline CDR1 is MGHDK and CDR2 SYGVNS. The CDR3 nucleotides are TGTGCCAGCAGTACCAATTCCGGGCCATACTCCTACAATGAGCAGTTCTTC. Translated, it gives CASSTNSGPYSYNEQFF.

The rearrangement links TRBV7-8 to TRBJ1-1, with D perhaps TRBD1 (5 bases). CDR3 length equals 15 residues. V lost 4 bases to trimming and J lost 5 bases, with 17 bases between them. Germline assignment: CDR1 SGHVS and CDR2 FQNEAQ. DNA of the CDR3: TGTGCCAGCAGCTCCCTCGGGGACTGGTCTACTGAAGCTTTCTTT. Translation gives CASSSLGDWSTEAFF.

The rearrangement uses TRBV6-5 and TRBJ1-1, with TRBD1 matching 10 bases. J gave up 6 bases and V 6 bases, and 7 bases lay outside the gene matches. The CDR3 consists of 14 residues. The germline CDR1 and CDR2 sequences are MNHEY and SVGAGI. The CDR3: CASSRGQGGAEAFF. CDR3 coding DNA: TGTGCCAGCAGCCGTGGACAGGGGGGCGCTGAAGCTTTCTTT.

The CDR3 spells CASSLVRTEAFF. In DNA form, the CDR3 reads TGTGCCAGCAGCTTGGTCCGTACTGAAGCTTTCTTT. V and J are TRBV5-6 and TRBJ1-1; D is ambiguous. The germline gives CDR1 SGHDT, CDR2 YYEEEE. Trimming took 0 bases from V and 5 from J, leaving 5 bases between them. CDR3 size: 12 residues.